This TCR beta chain was profiled in a study of T cell changes during pregnancy in multiple sclerosis. Clones were sequenced by immunoSEQ multiplex PCR, and TCRdb holds only the in-frame ones, with some missing. The sample carries 30,000 to 35,000 clones, roughly 88% recorded once. This clone was recorded once. Sample: CD8+ T cells from peripheral blood mononuclear cells, taken after pregnancy. The clonotype was recovered from a female donor with multiple sclerosis, enrolled in a pregnancy study.

The CDR3 sequence: CASSEGPEREKLFF. The CDR3 bases are TGTGCCAGCAGTGAAGGTCCGGAGCGTGAAAAACTGTTTTTT. The chain employs TRBV2 and TRBJ1-4, with no clear D. Germline loops: CDR1 SNHLY, CDR2 FYNNEI. This CDR3 spans 14 amino acids. V dropped 1 base and J dropped 7 bases, with 10 bases sitting between them.